A single sample is the source of the 21 T cell receptor beta chains below, sequenced in a study of T cells in Graves' hyperthyroidism and ophthalmopathy. Amplification of TCR beta CDR3 regions used RNA as the template. Primed by the HTBI set, a first-round RT-PCR was run on the TCR CDR3. TCRdb ran MiXCR on the multiplex PCR reads and lists one entry per CDR3 protein. Of 250,000 to 400,000 distinct CDR3 sequences in the sample, approximately 13% were seen once. The sample taken for sequencing was blood. These receptors came from a woman between 40 and 55 years old with Graves' ophthalmopathy.

This chain connects TRBV5-6 to TRBJ2-1, with 9 bases identical to TRBD2. Trimming at V came to 5 bases and at J to 4 bases, leaving 7 bases not matched to a gene. CDR1 SGHDT and CDR2 YYEEEE come from the germline V gene. The CDR3 extends over 15 amino acids. CDR3 bases: TGTGCCAGCAGAGAGGCGGGGGGGACGTACAATGAGCAGTTCTTC. It encodes CASREAGGTYNEQFF.

This clonotype was found a few times. CDR3 sequence: CASSHGPKPEQFF. Written as DNA, the CDR3 is TGTGCCAGCAGCCATGGACCCAAACCTGAGCAGTTCTTC. The chain uses TRBV14 and TRBJ2-1; D unclear. The CDR3 contains 13 residues. V was shortened by 3 bases and J by 9 bases, with 12 bases between the two germline ends. Per germline, CDR1 SGHDN and CDR2 FVKESK.

This clonotype appeared many times. V usage is TRBV20-1 and J usage is TRBJ2-2; 14 bases match TRBD2. Trimming cost V 3 bases and J 4 bases; bases outside gene matches: 4. The CDR3 totals 16 residues. Germline lookup yields CDR1 DFQATT and CDR2 SNEGSKA (reference sequence). For the CDR3, the DNA is TGCAGTGCTAGGGGACTAGCGGGAGCGAGCACCGGGGAGCTGTTTTTT. This encodes CSARGLAGASTGELFF.

Only a few counts were recorded for this clonotype. The chain couples TRBV29-1 to TRBJ2-1; the D gene is possibly TRBD1 (6 bases). Trimming took 7 bases from V and 3 from J, leaving 13 bases between them. The CDR3 covers 13 residues. Germline CDR1 SQVTM, CDR2 ANQGSEA. The DNA for the CDR3 is TGCAGCGCAGGGGCCGCGGGCTACAATGAGCAGTTCTTC. Its translation is CSAGAAGYNEQFF.

For this clonotype: This may stem from a read error, because a much larger clone lies one nucleotide away. V is TRBV28 and J is TRBJ1-1; D is perhaps TRBD1 (6 bases). The germline V gene encodes CDR1 MDHEN and CDR2 SYDVKM. The CDR3 runs 17 residues. V dropped 1 base and J dropped 1 base, with 16 bases sitting between them. The CDR3 reads CASSLSSGGGANTEAFF. CDR3 coding DNA: TGTGCCAGCAGTTTATCGTCGGGGGGGGGGGCGAACACTGAAGCTTTCTTT. Full variable domain (rest looked up from reference TRBV28 and TRBJ1-1): DVKVTQSSRYLVKRTGEKVFLECVQDMDHENMFWYRQDPGLGLRLIYFSYDVKMKEKGDIPEGYSVSREKKERFSLILESASTNQTSMYLCASSLSSGGGANTEAFFGQGTRLTVV.

Comments on this clonotype: Since a much larger clone is just one base distant, this may be a read error. The DNA for the CDR3 is TGTGTCAGCAGGGTATCAATGAACACTGAAGCTTTCTTT. Translation: CVSRVSMNTEAFF. The V call is TRBV2, the J call TRBJ1-1; D might be TRBD1 (5 bases). The CDR3 extends over 13 amino acids. Per the germline V gene, CDR1 is SNHLY and CDR2 is FYNNEI.

This clonotype was counted a single time. This chain joins TRBV28 and TRBJ2-4, with D possibly TRBD1 on 6 matching bases. V lost 11 bases and J lost 0, with 17 bases in between. The CDR3 has 15 residues. CDR1 is MDHEN and CDR2 is SYDVKM in the germline V gene. CDR3 in DNA: TGTGCCTCCTCATTGACAGGCTTAGCCAAAAACATTCAGTACTTC. It specifies CASSLTGLAKNIQYF.

This clonotype has a single count. This sequence joins TRBV6-2 or TRBV6-3 and TRBJ1-4; TRBD1 matches at 7 bases. The germline CDR1 and CDR2 sequences are MNHEY and SVGEGT. The trim removed 4 bases at V and 6 bases at J, leaving 8 bases unmatched. This CDR3 contains 15 residues. CDR3 in amino acids: CASSSYRGSYEKLFF. The CDR3 DNA is TGTGCCAGCAGTTCGTACAGGGGATCGTATGAAAAACTGTTTTTT.

This clonotype was observed at least ten times. This rearrangement joins TRBV24-1 to TRBJ2-1, with 9 bases aligning to TRBD2. V lost 0 bases to trimming and J lost 11 bases; unmatched junction nucleotides: 4. Germline loops: CDR1 KGHDR, CDR2 SFDVKD. The length of the CDR3 is 14 residues. The CDR3 loop is CATSDLGPSGKQFF. CDR3 bases: TGTGCCACCAGTGATTTGGGCCCTAGCGGGAAGCAGTTCTTC.

This clonotype has a count of ten or more. The chain recombines TRBV12-3 or TRBV12-4 with TRBJ1-1; the D is unclear. The length of the CDR3 is 13 residues. Trimming took 3 bases from V and 7 from J, leaving 12 bases between them. The CDR3 DNA follows: TGTGCCAGCAGTTTTGCGGCTTTGAGTGAAGCTTTCTTT. Translated: CASSFAALSEAFF.

This clonotype was counted many times. V gene TRBV27 combines with J gene TRBJ1-2, with 12 bases lining up with TRBD1. V lost 8 bases to trimming and J lost 5 bases; unmatched junction nucleotides: 18. This CDR3 contains 18 residues. CDR1 is MNHEY, CDR2 SMNVEV, per germline (reference sequence). CDR3 sequence reads: CASFSTRDRGRSGYGYTF. CDR3 nucleotides: TGTGCCAGCTTCTCAACCCGGGACAGGGGGCGAAGCGGGTATGGCTACACCTTC.

This clonotype was counted ten times or more. CDR3 nucleotides: TGTGCCAGCAGTTCCCAGACAGGGGGCTCCAGGAACACTGAAGCTTTCTTT. It translates to CASSSQTGGSRNTEAFF. This chain links TRBV28 with TRBJ1-1; 10 bases line up with TRBD1. Germline assignment: CDR1 MDHEN and CDR2 SYDVKM. This CDR3 has 17 amino acids. Germline trimming cut 4 bases from V and 1 base from J; bases unmatched to any gene: 9.

The table lists this clonotype with a few counts. The chain couples TRBV12-3 or TRBV12-4 to TRBJ2-1; D remains ambiguous. The CDR3 has 11 residues. Trimming shortened V by 6 bases and J by 10 bases, and 10 bases separated the two germline ends. In DNA form, the CDR3 reads TGTGCCAGCAGCCTCAGATTGGAGCAGTTCTTC. Its translation: CASSLRLEQFF.

This clonotype was detected ten times or more. V gene TRBV7-2 combines with J gene TRBJ2-7; no clear D gene. The germline CDR1 and CDR2 sequences are SGHTA and FQGNSA. The length of the CDR3 is 13 residues. The V gene lost 0 bases and the J gene lost 4 bases, with 7 bases spanning the gap. CDR3 nucleotides: TGTGCCAGCAGCTTAGCGATTGGGTACGAGCAGTACTTC. It is translated as CASSLAIGYEQYF.

A few counts support this clonotype. CDR3 coding DNA: TGTGCCAGCAGCCATTCTAGCGGGAGGATTAAAGCGAATGAGCAGTTCTTC. Amino acid sequence: CASSHSSGRIKANEQFF. J is TRBJ2-1 and V is TRBV27; 11 bases line up with TRBD2. With 6 bases clipped from V and 7 bases from J, the junction kept 14 bases outside the gene matches. The CDR3 contains 17 residues. CDR1 is MNHEY, CDR2 SMNVEV, per germline (reference sequence).

There are many counts of this clonotype. The rearrangement joins TRBV6-1 to TRBJ1-1; D is unresolved. Trimming stripped 5 bases from V and 1 base from J, with 8 bases between. Per germline, CDR1 MNHNS and CDR2 SASEGT. CDR3 length equals 13 residues. The CDR3 region is CASSFNWNTEAFF. CDR3 nucleotide sequence: TGTGCCAGCAGTTTTAACTGGAACACTGAAGCTTTCTTT.

This clonotype occurred many times. CDR3 loop: CASSYEWGGYNEQFF. CDR3 DNA: TGTGCCAGCAGTTACGAGTGGGGTGGATACAATGAGCAGTTCTTC. The chain is built from TRBV6-2 or TRBV6-3 and TRBJ2-1, with unresolved D. Germline CDR1 reads MNHEY; CDR2 reads SVGEGT. The CDR3 runs 15 residues. The V end lost 2 bases, the J end lost 4 bases, and 12 bases lay between the germline ends.

This clonotype was observed many times. The V and J genes are TRBV7-2 and TRBJ1-5; D is unresolved. Trimming removed 1 base at V and 6 bases at J, with 13 bases between. The germline gives CDR1 SGHTA, CDR2 FQGNSA. The CDR3 runs 15 residues. CDR3 nucleotides: TGTGCCAGCAGCTTAGATAGGGTCGGTAGTCAGCCCCAGCATTTT. Protein: CASSLDRVGSQPQHF.

This clonotype showed up many times. This rearrangement joins TRBV29-1 to TRBJ1-2; no firm D call. The CDR3 consists of 12 residues. Germline CDR1 is SQVTM and CDR2 is ANQGSEA. The germline V and J ends were trimmed by 3 bases and 8 bases, with 13 bases remaining between them. The CDR3 nucleotides read TGCAGCGTTGATCGTAGGGTGCAGGGCTACACCTTC. This translates into CSVDRRVQGYTF.

This clonotype was detected a few times. This chain connects TRBV20-1 to TRBJ1-2, with TRBD1 as a possible D gene (5 bases). V was clipped by 1 base and J by 4 bases, with 13 bases between them. The V gene's germline CDR1 is DFQATT and CDR2 SNEGSKA (reference sequence). This CDR3 has 14 residues. The CDR3 reads CSARGRPDSYGYTF. The CDR3 coding sequence is TGCAGTGCTAGAGGCCGCCCCGACAGCTATGGCTACACCTTC.

This clonotype was seen repeatedly, ten times or more. The chain carries TRBV28 and TRBJ1-5, with D hard to call. This CDR3 comprises 16 residues. The ends were cut back, 10 bases at V and 3 bases at J, with 22 bases in the middle. Germline CDR1 and CDR2: MDHEN and SYDVKM. This CDR3 reads CATAVRTYSNNQPQHF. The CDR3 nucleotides read TGTGCCACCGCCGTAAGGACTTATTCTAACAATCAGCCCCAGCATTTT. Using reference TRBV28 and TRBJ1-5 for the parts outside the CDR3, the full variable domain is DVKVTQSSRYLVKRTGEKVFLECVQDMDHENMFWYRQDPGLGLRLIYFSYDVKMKEKGDIPEGYSVSREKKERFSLILESASTNQTSMYLCATAVRTYSNNQPQHFGDGTRLSIL.